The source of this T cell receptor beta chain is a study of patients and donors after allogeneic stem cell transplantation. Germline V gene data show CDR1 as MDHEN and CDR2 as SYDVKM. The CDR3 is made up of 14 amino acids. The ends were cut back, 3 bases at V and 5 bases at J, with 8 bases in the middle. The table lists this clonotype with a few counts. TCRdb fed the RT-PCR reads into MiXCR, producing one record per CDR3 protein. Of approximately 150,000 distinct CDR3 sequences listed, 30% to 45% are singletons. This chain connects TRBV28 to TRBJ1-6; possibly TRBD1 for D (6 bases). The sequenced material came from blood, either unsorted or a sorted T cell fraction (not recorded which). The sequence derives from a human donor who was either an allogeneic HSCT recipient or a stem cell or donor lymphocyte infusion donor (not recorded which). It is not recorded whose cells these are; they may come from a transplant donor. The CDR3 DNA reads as TGTGCCAGCAGTTTCGGGGGGCATAATTCACCCCTCCACTTT. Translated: CASSFGGHNSPLHF.